This T cell receptor beta chain comes out of a study of early T cells in non-severe SARS-CoV-2 infection. Separate cDNA molecules each had unique molecular identifiers attached to them. MiXCR was run by TCRdb on the 5' RACE reads, yielding one entry per CDR3 protein. Of some 90,000 distinct CDR3 sequences listed, about 15% were seen once; the top ten hold less than 7%. Per germline, CDR1 SQVTM and CDR2 ANQGSEA. V was trimmed by 4 bases and J by 2 bases, leaving 22 bases between them. The CDR3 runs to 17 residues. The genes are TRBV29-1 and TRBJ2-3; D possibly corresponds to TRBD1 (6 bases). Sample: whole blood. The source is an adult who was a healthcare worker with PCR-confirmed SARS-CoV-2 infection or an uninfected control (not recorded which). The CDR3 DNA follows: TGCAGCGTTGTTCGTGGTAGGACAGCCTGGGACACAGATACGCAGTATTTT. This gives the protein CSVVRGRTAWDTDTQYF.